Described below is a single T cell receptor (beta chain) sequence and its context. Antigen unknown. This sample stems from a study of T cell responses to AZD1222 COVID-19 vaccine. The study's findings and limits: Baseline serostatus was positive in only six AZD1222 recipients. Clonal diversity was possibly underestimated; the donors were predominantly white British and more often female.

Germline V gives CDR1 SEHNR, CDR2 FQNEAQ (reference sequence). The CDR3 spans 14 residues. The V end was cut by 5 bases, the J end by 6 bases, with 14 bases between. Only in-frame clones appear in the TCRdb table, and some are missing; sequencing was by immunoSEQ multiplex PCR. The profile shows over 150,000 clones, roughly nine tenths of them singletons. The sample consisted of peripheral blood, taken on day 0 of MenACWY control vaccination. This receptor was taken from an adult in good health. The V and J genes are TRBV7-9 and TRBJ2-1, with D uncertain. CDR3 amino acids: CASSPWVAVNEQFF. CDR3 in DNA: TGTGCCAGCAGCCCATGGGTGGCGGTCAATGAGCAGTTCTTC.